This T cell receptor beta chain was documented in a study of tissue T cells after allogeneic stem cell transplantation (dated by TCRdb to between 2020 and 2023). Background on the whole study: All GVHD patients received grafts from donors, several unmodified and three CD34-selected to deplete T cells. When multiple samples of a tissue existed, pathologist review of H&E sections prioritized samples with histologically apparent lymphocytes for sequencing. The study profiled TCR beta repertoires across many tissues from research autopsies of patients with and without GVHD, plus mouse models of GVHD. The human part of the study was a prospective observational study with no blinding and no randomization. Study-wide findings and limitations: Within patients, how anatomically similar tissues were was a major factor shaping TCR repertoire composition, regardless of disease or transplant status. Not many T cell clones showed up in more than one patient, yet clustering based on motifs uncovered repertoire signatures that were shared across patients in a tissue-specific way. The study did not determine which tissue TCRs were alloreactive or antigen-specific, and some clones might have been persisting host cells. Blood and spleen T cells captured only a limited portion of the TCR repertoire detected in tissues, in both patients and mice. A small and clinically heterogeneous patient cohort was studied, and sampling depth was acknowledged as a limitation.

Turning to this clone: There is no known antigen for this receptor. Base qualities are not provided; no much larger clone lies one nucleotide away.

According to the study, the label for this sample's time point signals: human tissue collected at research (rapid) autopsy. Over an approximately 3-year period, a research-autopsy study prospectively enrolled over 5 adult allo-HCT recipients who had steroid-refractory GVHD. All GVHD patients had gastrointestinal GVHD and received several lines of GVHD-directed therapy; 5 or 6 also had skin involvement. After a median post-mortem interval of about 9 hours, the autopsy tissues collected included GI sites spanning esophagus to rectum, along with liver, skin and lymphoid organs including spleen. Each autopsy specimen was bisected, with one portion flash-frozen in liquid nitrogen and the remainder formalin-fixed, and the outer muscle layers of GI specimens were removed. To extract genomic DNA from frozen tissues, either the Mag-Bind Blood & Tissue DNA HDQ 96 Kit on a Chemagic 360 or the DNeasy Blood & Tissue Kit was used. Extracted DNA was further purified with the Genomic DNA Clean & Concentrator-25 kit because of concern about red blood cell contamination.

Preparation of the library involved the immunoSEQ multiplex PCR assay. Adaptive Biotechnologies performed TCRbeta CDR3 sequencing at survey depth and reported CDR3 sequences, V/J genes, productive frequency, and template counts. Amplification of TCR beta CDR3 regions was performed from genomic DNA rather than from RNA. The published analysis was carried out like this. Jensen-Shannon divergence was used to quantify pairwise repertoire overlap between tissues, with a value of 1 indicating complete divergence and a value of 0 indicating identical repertoires. Tissues were grouped by single-linkage agglomerative hierarchical clustering of pairwise JSD values, and the clustering results were shown as dendrograms. All patient samples were analyzed with GLIPH2 using simulation_depth 1000, kmer_min_depth 3 and cdr3_length_cutoff 8, and only groups containing more than two unique CDR3s were kept. A standardized tissue-overlap score was calculated by extrapolating Jaccard GLIPH-group overlap across patients to a standard repertoire size of 1000 clones. To look at how diversity was associated with clinical or experimental variables, linear mixed-effect models were used, with tissue treated as a fixed effect and individual treated as a random effect. What TCRdb holds here is the immuneACCESS table cut down to in-frame rearrangements. Part of the clones is not present; checked against another copy, under half of the missing clones reflect an unresolved V gene, and the others are unexplained. V and J calls and clone size come straight from that table; D and trimming were deduced from the DNA. The table for this sample lists several thousand clones; approximately 79% of them were counted only once. The ten largest clones capture around 5% of the sample.

Trimming leaves V shorter by 1 base and J shorter by 3 bases, with the junction holding 0 bases beyond the gene matches. CDR1 and CDR2, per the germline V gene (reference sequence), are LNHDA and SQIVND. The CDR3 numbers 16 residues from cysteine through phenylalanine. The kept DNA is CDR3 alone, 48 bases in frame from the first base. Sequences were derived from left colon tissue, sampled at autopsy. This chain is built from TRBV19 and TRBJ2-2, with 12 bases matching TRBD2. The source of this sequence is a male patient of 60 years or more with steroid-refractory graft-versus-host disease after an allogeneic stem cell transplant. After a transplant, the graft donor may have provided part of the T cells. The CDR3 sequence is CASSIGLAGDTGELFF. The bases are TGTGCCAGTAGTATAGGACTAGCGGGGGACACCGGGGAGCTGTTTTTT.